This is a list of T cell receptor beta chains from one sample in a study of beta chain features in type 1 diabetes. Clones were sequenced by immunoSEQ multiplex PCR, and TCRdb holds only the in-frame ones, with some missing. The table lists 600,000 to 750,000 clones, around an eighth of them singletons. The sequenced sample was naive CD4+ T cells from blood. Every receptor here comes from a man aged 30-40 years with type 1 diabetes. Each CDR3 is given with its conserved first and last residue. A D gene is named only where the DNA matches it firmly. Clone size is given for some rows only: seen once, a few or many times, or a class if the clone is expanded.

15	TRBV18	NA	TRBJ2-7	NA	CASSAGAGSAYEQYF	TGTGCCAGCTCAGCAGGCGCTGGATCAGCCTACGAGCAGTACTTC
13	TRBV18	NA	TRBJ2-7	NA	CASSPLEGYEQYF	TGTGCCAGCTCACCACTGGAAGGGTACGAGCAGTACTTC
15	TRBV11-2	once	TRBJ2-3	TRBD2	CASSLLLAGTDTQYF	TGTGCCAGCAGCTTATTACTAGCGGGCACAGATACGCAGTATTTT
14	TRBV9	NA	TRBJ1-1	TRBD1	CASSPRDRNTEAFF	TGTGCCAGCAGCCCTCGGGACAGGAACACTGAAGCTTTCTTT
15	TRBV2	NA	TRBJ1-4	TRBD1	CASSLRTGNNEKLFF	TGTGCCAGCAGTCTTCGGACAGGAAATAATGAAAAACTGTTTTTT
15	TRBV27	many	TRBJ2-2	TRBD1	CASSLGQGVSGELFF	TGTGCCAGCAGTTTGGGACAGGGGGTATCCGGGGAGCTGTTTTTT
13	TRBV19	NA	TRBJ2-5	NA	CASSIDSRETQYF	TGTGCCAGTAGTATAGACAGTAGAGAGACCCAGTACTTC
13	TRBV7-9	few	TRBJ1-2	NA	CASSLGTDYGYTF	TGTGCCAGCAGCTTAGGGACAGATTATGGCTACACCTTC
16	TRBV30	NA	TRBJ2-6	TRBD1	CAWSPQGAAGANVLTF	TGTGCCTGGAGTCCCCAGGGGGCAGCTGGGGCCAACGTCCTGACTTTC
17	TRBV5-1	NA	TRBJ1-4	TRBD1	CASSALPTGETNEKLFF	TGCGCCAGCAGCGCTCTCCCGACAGGGGAGACCAATGAAAAACTGTTTTTT
16	TRBV4-2	NA	TRBJ2-7	NA	CASSQVEGPVGYEQYF	TGTGCCAGCAGCCAAGTTGAGGGGCCCGTAGGCTACGAGCAGTACTTC
16	TRBV6-6	NA	TRBJ2-7	NA	CASSYSLTSGLYEQYF	TGTGCCAGCAGTTACTCGCTGACCTCGGGCCTGTACGAGCAGTACTTC
12	TRBV28	few	TRBJ2-5	NA	CASSETEETQYF	TGTGCCAGCAGCGAAACAGAAGAGACCCAGTACTTC
15	TRBV7-8	few	TRBJ2-3	TRBD2	CASSLRLAGTDTQYF	TGTGCCAGCAGCTTACGACTAGCGGGGACAGATACGCAGTATTTT
15	TRBV5-4	few	TRBJ1-2	NA	CASSPVDKPLHGYTF	TGTGCCAGCAGCCCTGTCGACAAACCCCTCCATGGCTACACCTTC
16	TRBV6-6	few	TRBJ2-7	NA	CASSSLHQWDTYEQYF	TGTGCCAGCAGTTCCCTTCACCAGTGGGATACCTACGAGCAGTACTTC
14	TRBV7-8	NA	TRBJ2-7	NA	CASSTLRGGGEQYF	TGTGCCAGCAGCACCCTCCGGGGAGGGGGGGAGCAGTACTTC
17	TRBV5-4	NA	TRBJ2-5	TRBD2	CASSLVPGGRAQETQYF	TGTGCCAGCAGCTTGGTCCCCGGTGGGAGGGCTCAAGAGACCCAGTACTTC
14	TRBV7-9	NA	TRBJ2-7	NA	CASSSQGRDYEQYF	TGTGCCAGCAGCTCCCAGGGCAGGGACTACGAGCAGTACTTC
15	TRBV9	NA	TRBJ1-3	TRBD1	CASSVQGDSGNTIYF	TGTGCCAGCAGCGTGCAGGGGGACTCTGGAAACACCATATATTTT
13	TRBV5-4	NA	TRBJ2-5	NA	CASSLAGGGTQYF	TGTGCCAGCAGCTTGGCCGGCGGCGGGACCCAGTACTTC
17	TRBV5-4	few	TRBJ1-6	TRBD1	CASSSYPGQGTSSPLHF	TGTGCCAGCAGCTCCTACCCGGGACAGGGGACATCGTCACCCCTCCACTTT
15	TRBV6-6	few	TRBJ2-7	NA	CASSYSRTASYEQYF	TGTGCCAGCAGTTACTCCCGGACAGCTAGCTACGAGCAGTACTTC
15	TRBV27	few	TRBJ2-3	NA	CASSLSIGGRDTQYF	TGTGCCAGCAGTTTATCAATAGGAGGGAGAGATACGCAGTATTTT
11	TRBV9	few	TRBJ1-3	NA	CAHRGGNTIYF	TGTGCCCACCGGGGAGGAAACACCATATATTTT
15	TRBV27	NA	TRBJ2-1	NA	CASSGGTENYNEQFF	TGTGCCAGCAGTGGGGGGACAGAAAATTACAATGAGCAGTTCTTC
16	TRBV18	NA	TRBJ1-1	TRBD1	CASSPRTGEVYTEAFF	TGTGCCAGCTCACCCCGGACAGGGGAGGTGTACACTGAAGCTTTCTTT
13	TRBV7-9	NA	TRBJ1-6	NA	CASSLAANSPLHF	TGTGCCAGCAGCTTAGCAGCTAATTCACCCCTCCACTTT
16	TRBV5-8	few	TRBJ1-6	NA	CASSPWGRIYNSPLHF	TGTGCCAGCAGCCCCTGGGGACGGATCTATAATTCACCCCTCCACTTT
16	TRBV5-6	few	TRBJ2-2	TRBD2	CASSLRGGVSTGELFF	TGTGCCAGCAGCCTCCGGGGAGGGGTATCCACCGGGGAGCTGTTTTTT
13	TRBV19	NA	TRBJ1-1	NA	CASSVDSTTEAFF	TGTGCCAGTAGTGTAGACAGTACGACTGAAGCTTTCTTT
15	TRBV29-1	few	TRBJ2-5	NA	CSVDKGTVEGETQYF	TGCAGCGTTGACAAAGGGACGGTGGAGGGAGAGACCCAGTACTTC
17	TRBV7-2	NA	TRBJ2-6	TRBD1	CASSSQGAVAGANVLTF	TGTGCCAGCAGCTCACAGGGGGCGGTAGCTGGGGCCAACGTCCTGACTTTC
16	TRBV25-1	NA	TRBJ2-5	TRBD1	CASSAQGATLRETQYF	TGTGCCAGCAGTGCGCAGGGGGCTACACTCAGGGAGACCCAGTACTTC
14	TRBV29-1	NA	TRBJ2-1	TRBD1	CSVQEDRAYNEQFF	TGCAGCGTGCAGGAAGACAGGGCCTACAATGAGCAGTTCTTC
14	TRBV7-9	NA	TRBJ2-5	NA	CASSLKKQEETQYF	TGTGCCAGCAGCTTGAAGAAACAGGAAGAGACCCAGTACTTC
14	TRBV6-1	NA	TRBJ1-6	TRBD1	CASMETGGNPPLHF	TGTGCCAGCATGGAAACAGGGGGTAATCCACCCCTCCACTTT
17	TRBV9	NA	TRBJ2-3	TRBD2	CASSLSVGRGVTDTQYF	TGTGCCAGCAGCCTCTCCGTCGGGCGGGGGGTCACAGATACGCAGTATTTT
15	TRBV5-5	NA	TRBJ2-7	TRBD1	CASSFRDRDTYEQYF	TGTGCCAGCAGCTTCCGGGACAGGGACACTTACGAGCAGTACTTC
13	TRBV10-3	few	TRBJ2-5	NA	CAISERLQETQYF	TGTGCCATCAGTGAGCGTCTTCAAGAGACCCAGTACTTC
13	TRBV9	few	TRBJ1-2	NA	CASSASTGYGYTF	TGTGCCAGCAGCGCCTCGACAGGCTATGGCTACACCTTC
14	TRBV5-4	NA	TRBJ2-1	NA	CASSPRSSYNEQFF	TGTGCCAGCAGCCCCAGGAGCTCCTACAATGAGCAGTTCTTC
15	TRBV5-1	NA	TRBJ2-3	TRBD2	CASSPSGAPTDTQYF	TGCGCCAGCAGCCCCAGCGGGGCCCCCACAGATACGCAGTATTTT
17	TRBV29-1	NA	TRBJ1-1	NA	CSVAGVRGAGVGTEAFF	TGCAGCGTCGCGGGGGTCAGGGGCGCGGGAGTTGGCACTGAAGCTTTCTTT
13	TRBV19	few	TRBJ2-1	NA	CASSRGVYNEQFF	TGTGCCAGTAGCCGAGGGGTCTACAATGAGCAGTTCTTC
13	TRBV7-2	NA	TRBJ1-1	TRBD1	CASSTQGGEGAFF	TGTGCCAGCAGCACACAGGGGGGAGAGGGGGCTTTCTTT
13	TRBV2	NA	TRBJ1-2	TRBD1	CASKGGLVVGYTF	TGTGCCAGCAAAGGGGGCTTGGTTGTCGGCTACACCTTC
16	TRBV14	few	TRBJ2-6	NA	CASSQTRSSGANVLTF	TGTGCCAGCAGCCAAACTAGATCCTCTGGGGCCAACGTCCTGACTTTC
17	TRBV5-1	few	TRBJ2-6	NA	CASSILGGSSGANVLTF	TGCGCCAGCAGCATCCTTGGGGGTAGCTCTGGGGCCAACGTCCTGACTTTC
16	TRBV19	NA	TRBJ2-4	NA	CASSTGRILAKNIQYF	TGTGCCAGTAGCACAGGGAGGATCTTAGCCAAAAACATTCAGTACTTC
16	TRBV14	NA	TRBJ1-6	TRBD1	CASSQDGQGRNSPLHF	TGTGCCAGCAGCCAAGACGGACAGGGGAGGAATTCACCCCTCCACTTT
16	TRBV4-3	few	TRBJ1-6	TRBD1	CASSQETPTGRGPLHF	TGCGCCAGCAGCCAAGAAACCCCGACAGGGAGGGGACCCCTCCACTTT
15	TRBV11-2	NA	TRBJ1-5	NA	CASSLGGSSNQPQHF	TGTGCCAGCAGCTTAGGCGGATCTAGCAATCAGCCCCAGCATTTT
14	TRBV7-6	NA	TRBJ2-7	NA	CASSLASSPYEQYF	TGTGCCAGCAGCTTAGCCTCCAGTCCATACGAGCAGTACTTC
17	TRBV23-1	NA	TRBJ2-1	NA	CASSQSIGAKYNNEQFF	TGCGCCAGCAGTCAATCGATAGGGGCCAAATATAACAATGAGCAGTTCTTC
15	TRBV2	NA	TRBJ2-7	NA	CASILSRGRNYEQYF	TGTGCCAGCATCCTCAGCAGAGGCAGAAATTACGAGCAGTACTTC
15	TRBV4-3	few	TRBJ2-2	NA	CASSQVQAAAGELFF	TGCGCCAGCAGCCAGGTCCAGGCAGCCGCCGGGGAGCTGTTTTTT
10	TRBV20-1	NA	TRBJ2-1	NA	CSARENEQFF	TGCAGTGCTAGAGAGAATGAGCAGTTCTTC
14	TRBV19	few	TRBJ2-2	TRBD1	CASTLTGPTGELFF	TGTGCCAGTACCCTGACAGGGCCTACCGGGGAGCTGTTTTTT
14	TRBV6-5	few	TRBJ1-4	TRBD1	CASRRDRGSEKLFF	TGTGCCAGCAGGCGGGACAGGGGAAGCGAAAAACTGTTTTTT